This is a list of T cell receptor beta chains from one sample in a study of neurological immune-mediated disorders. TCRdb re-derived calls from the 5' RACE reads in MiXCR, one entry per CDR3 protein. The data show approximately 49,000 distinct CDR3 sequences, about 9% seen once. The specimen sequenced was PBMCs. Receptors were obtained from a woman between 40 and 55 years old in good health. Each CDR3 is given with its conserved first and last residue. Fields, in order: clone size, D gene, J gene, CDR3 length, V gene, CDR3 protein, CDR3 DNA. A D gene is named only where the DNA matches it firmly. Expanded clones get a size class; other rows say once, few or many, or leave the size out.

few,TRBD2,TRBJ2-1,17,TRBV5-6,CASSPRTSGVSYNEQFF,TGTGCCAGCAGCCCACGAACTAGCGGGGTTTCCTACAATGAGCAGTTCTTC
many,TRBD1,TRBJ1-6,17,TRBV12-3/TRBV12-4,CASSYDRAFSYNSPLHF,TGTGCCAGCAGCTATGACAGGGCATTCTCCTATAATTCACCCCTCCACTTT
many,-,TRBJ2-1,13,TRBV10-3,CAIGAVSYNEQFF,TGTGCCATCGGGGCGGTTTCCTACAATGAGCAGTTCTTC
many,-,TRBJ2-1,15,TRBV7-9,CASSSSWDRHNEQFF,TGTGCCAGCAGCTCTTCATGGGACCGACACAATGAGCAGTTCTTC
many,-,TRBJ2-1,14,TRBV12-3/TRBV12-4,CASSLRGLIHEQFF,TGTGCCAGCAGCCTACGGGGCTTGATCCATGAGCAGTTCTTC
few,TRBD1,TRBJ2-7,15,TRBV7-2,CASSQTGQGDYEQYF,TGTGCCAGCAGCCAAACCGGACAGGGGGACTACGAGCAGTACTTC
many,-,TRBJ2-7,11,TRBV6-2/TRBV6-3,CASRSSYEQYF,TGTGCCAGCAGGTCTTCCTACGAGCAGTACTTC
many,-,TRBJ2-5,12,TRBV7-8,CASSLVAKTQYF,TGTGCCAGCAGCTTAGTTGCCAAGACCCAGTACTTC
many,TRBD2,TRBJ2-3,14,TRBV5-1,CASSTGLVVDTQYF,TGCGCCAGCAGCACGGGACTAGTAGTAGATACGCAGTATTTT
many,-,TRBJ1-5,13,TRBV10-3,CATREQGYQPQHF,TGTGCCACCCGGGAACAGGGATATCAGCCCCAGCATTTT
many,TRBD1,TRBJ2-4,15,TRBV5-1,CASSTFPGQGDIQYF,TGCGCCAGCAGCACCTTCCCGGGACAGGGGGACATTCAGTACTTC
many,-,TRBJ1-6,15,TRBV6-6,CASSPFDGPRAPLHF,TGTGCCAGCAGCCCCTTTGACGGGCCCCGGGCACCCCTCCACTTT
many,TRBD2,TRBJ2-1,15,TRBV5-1,CASSLTSGRADEQFF,TGCGCCAGCAGCCTTACTAGCGGGAGGGCCGATGAGCAGTTCTTC
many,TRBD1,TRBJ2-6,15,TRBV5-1,CASSEQGAGANVLTF,TGCGCCAGCAGTGAACAGGGGGCTGGGGCCAACGTCCTGACTTTC
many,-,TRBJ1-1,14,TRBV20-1,CSARDGENTFVAFF,TGCAGTGCTAGAGATGGAGAGAACACCTTCGTAGCTTTCTTT
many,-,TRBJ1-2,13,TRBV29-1,CSVAQGEDYGYTF,TGCAGCGTTGCCCAGGGTGAAGACTATGGCTACACCTTC
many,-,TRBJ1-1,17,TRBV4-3,CASSQGTGAGLNTEAFF,TGCGCCAGCAGCCAAGGAACAGGAGCCGGCTTGAACACTGAAGCTTTCTTT
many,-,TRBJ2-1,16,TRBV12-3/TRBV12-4,CASSLGAGRSYNEQFF,TGTGCCAGCAGTTTAGGGGCGGGACGATCCTACAATGAGCAGTTCTTC
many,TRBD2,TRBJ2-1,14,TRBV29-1,CSVDLADFYNEQFF,TGCAGCGTAGATCTAGCGGACTTTTACAATGAGCAGTTCTTC
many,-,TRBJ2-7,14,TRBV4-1,CASSQVGSSYEQYF,TGCGCCAGCAGCCAAGTGGGCTCCTCCTACGAGCAGTACTTC
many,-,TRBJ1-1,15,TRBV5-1,CASRYTDRFNTEAFF,TGCGCCAGCAGATACACGGACAGATTTAACACTGAAGCTTTCTTT
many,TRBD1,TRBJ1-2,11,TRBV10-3,CAIWTGYGYTF,TGTGCCATCTGGACAGGATATGGCTACACCTTC
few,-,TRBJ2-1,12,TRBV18,CASSGPYNEQFF,TGTGCCAGCTCAGGGCCCTACAATGAGCAGTTCTTC
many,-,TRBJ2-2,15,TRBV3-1,CASSHGTEDTGELFF,TGTGCCAGCAGCCACGGGACCGAAGACACCGGGGAGCTGTTTTTT
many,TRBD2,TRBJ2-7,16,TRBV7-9,CASSLTSGGPTYEQYF,TGTGCCAGCAGCTTAACTAGCGGGGGGCCAACCTACGAGCAGTACTTC
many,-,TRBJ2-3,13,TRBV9,CASSVGWADTQYF,TGTGCCAGCAGCGTGGGTTGGGCAGATACGCAGTATTTT
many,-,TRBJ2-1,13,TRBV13,CASSGGSYNEQFF,TGTGCCAGCTCGGGTGGCTCCTACAATGAGCAGTTCTTC
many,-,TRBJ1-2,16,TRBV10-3,CAISGGGVPLDYGYTF,TGTGCCATCAGTGGCGGGGGAGTCCCACTAGACTATGGCTACACCTTC
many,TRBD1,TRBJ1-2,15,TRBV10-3,CASRDRGSSNYGYTF,TGTGCCAGCCGGGACAGGGGAAGTTCTAACTATGGCTACACCTTC
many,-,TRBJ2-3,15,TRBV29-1,CSVEFQLGGADTQYF,TGCAGCGTTGAATTTCAGTTGGGGGGCGCAGATACGCAGTATTTT
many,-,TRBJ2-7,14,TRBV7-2,CASSLYADSYEQYF,TGTGCCAGCAGCTTATATGCAGACTCCTACGAGCAGTACTTC
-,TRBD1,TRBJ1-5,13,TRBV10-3,CAILGQGNQPQHF,TGTGCCATCCTAGGACAGGGGAATCAGCCCCAGCATTTT
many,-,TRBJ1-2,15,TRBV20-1,CSARVSAAGEYGYTF,TGCAGTGCTAGAGTTTCGGCGGCGGGGGAGTATGGCTACACCTTC
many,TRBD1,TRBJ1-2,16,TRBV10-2,CASSGTGANHDYGYTF,TGCGCCAGCAGCGGGACAGGGGCCAACCACGACTATGGCTACACCTTC
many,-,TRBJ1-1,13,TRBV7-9,CASSLDMNTEAFF,TGTGCCAGCAGCTTAGACATGAACACTGAAGCTTTCTTT
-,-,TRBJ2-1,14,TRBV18,CASSPPSSYNEQFF,TGTGCCAGCTCACCACCTTCGTCCTACAATGAGCAGTTCTTC
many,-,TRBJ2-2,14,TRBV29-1,CSVRATANTGELFF,TGCAGCGTTAGGGCCACCGCGAACACCGGGGAGCTGTTTTTT
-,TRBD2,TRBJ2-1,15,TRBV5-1,CASSLVLAAYNEQFF,TGCGCCAGCAGCTTGGTTCTAGCGGCCTACAATGAGCAGTTCTTC
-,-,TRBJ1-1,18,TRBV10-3,CAIGVSLEVIRMNTEAFF,TGTGCCATCGGTGTGTCTTTGGAGGTAATCCGTATGAACACTGAAGCTTTCTTT
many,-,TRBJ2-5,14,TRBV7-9,CASSLIEGQETQYF,TGTGCCAGCAGCTTAATAGAGGGGCAAGAGACCCAGTACTTC
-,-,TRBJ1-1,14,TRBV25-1,CANSVQGPNTEAFF,TGTGCCAACAGTGTTCAGGGGCCGAACACTGAAGCTTTCTTT
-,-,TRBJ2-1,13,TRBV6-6,CSTRTASYNEQFF,TGTTCCACCCGGACAGCATCCTACAATGAGCAGTTCTTC
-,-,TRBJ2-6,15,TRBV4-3,CVSTHAKAGANVLTF,TGCGTCAGCACCCATGCAAAGGCCGGGGCCAACGTCCTGACTTTC
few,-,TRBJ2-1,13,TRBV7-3,CASSLAIYNEQFF,TGTGCCAGCAGCTTGGCGATCTACAATGAGCAGTTCTTC
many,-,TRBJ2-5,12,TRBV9,CASSVYQETQYF,TGTGCCAGCAGCGTATATCAAGAGACCCAGTACTTC
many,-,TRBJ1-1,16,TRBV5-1,CASRPVPLGLNTEAFF,TGCGCCAGCAGACCTGTTCCCCTCGGATTGAACACTGAAGCTTTCTTT
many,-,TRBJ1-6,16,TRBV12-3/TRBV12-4,CASSLGSAANNSPLHF,TGTGCCAGCAGTTTAGGGTCGGCAGCCAATAATTCACCCCTCCACTTT
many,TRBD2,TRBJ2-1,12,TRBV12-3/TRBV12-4,CASSGTRDEQFF,TGTGCCAGCAGCGGGACTAGGGATGAGCAGTTCTTC
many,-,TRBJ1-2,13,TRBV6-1,CASRLLIYYGYTF,TGTGCCAGCAGGCTCTTGATCTACTATGGCTACACCTTC
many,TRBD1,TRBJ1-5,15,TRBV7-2,CASSPTGGDYQPQHF,TGTGCCAGCAGCCCCACAGGGGGCGACTATCAGCCCCAGCATTTT
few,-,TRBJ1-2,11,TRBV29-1,CSVVRSYGYTF,TGCAGCGTTGTTCGGAGCTATGGCTACACCTTC
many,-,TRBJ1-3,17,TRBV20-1,CSARDLGRMNSGNTIYF,TGCAGTGCTAGAGATTTAGGACGGATGAACTCTGGAAACACCATATATTTT
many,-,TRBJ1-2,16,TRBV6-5,CASSYSMIIPTTGYTF,TGTGCCAGCAGTTACTCGATGATAATCCCGACAACCGGCTACACCTTC
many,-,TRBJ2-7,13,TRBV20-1,CSAARDLSVEQYF,TGCAGTGCGGCTAGGGACCTTAGCGTCGAGCAGTACTTC
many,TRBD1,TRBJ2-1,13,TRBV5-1,CASSTTTGNEQFF,TGCGCCAGCAGCACGACGACAGGGAATGAGCAGTTCTTC
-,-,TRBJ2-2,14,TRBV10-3,CSIRELRTGGELLF,TGTTCCATCAGGGAACTACGAACAGGAGGGGAGCTGTTATTT
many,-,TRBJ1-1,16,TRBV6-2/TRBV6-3,CASSSISDWGYLAAFF,TGTGCCAGCAGTTCCATCTCCGATTGGGGGTACCTGGCGGCTTTCTTT
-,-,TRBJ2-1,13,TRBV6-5,CASSQPRDGEQFF,TGTGCCAGCAGTCAACCTCGGGACGGTGAGCAGTTCTTC
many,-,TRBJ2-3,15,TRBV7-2,CASSLSGWGTDTQYF,TGTGCCAGCAGCTTAAGCGGGTGGGGCACAGATACGCAGTATTTT
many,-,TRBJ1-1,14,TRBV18,CASSPRDAQTEAFF,TGTGCCAGCTCACCTCGGGACGCTCAGACTGAAGCTTTCTTT